This T cell receptor beta chain originates from a study of T cell repertoires in cytomegalovirus infection. In the study overall: Through public TCR beta signatures, both CMV infection and matching HLA type were indicated.

This clonotype was picked up a small number of times. Its antigen is unidentified. The ends were cut back, 3 bases at V and 1 base at J, with 17 bases in the middle. The CDR3 consists of 17 residues. MiXCR, run by TCRdb on the reads, gives a single entry per CDR3 protein. The sample has 700,000 to 900,000 distinct CDR3 sequences; almost 30% are singletons. Broader study findings: Individuals carrying CMV plus the relevant HLA were identified by cumulative frequency of public TCR beta families.

The clonotype originates from a human donor in good health (CMV status not recorded). Some clones in this sample may be carry-over from other donors' samples. Source: cultured CD8+ T cells from PBMCs, taken from culture after CMV antigen stimulation. The V call is TRBV12-3 or TRBV12-4, the J call TRBJ2-3; TRBD1 is a possible D gene (5 bases). The CDR3 DNA sequence: TGTGCCAGCAGTTTTCCAGGGCCGCCCCTGGGCACAGATACGCAGTATTTT. Encoded protein: CASSFPGPPLGTDTQYF.